One and the same sample provided the 26 T cell receptor beta chains below, sequenced in a study of blood T cell repertoires in COVID-19. Measured with immunoSEQ multiplex PCR; TCRdb has only the in-frame clones, and not every one. The sample shows 130,000 or so clones, more than 75% of them seen only once. The material sequenced was peripheral blood. These TCRs come from a woman aged 70-85 years with COVID-19, enrolled during active disease.

This clone was detected a few times. The rearrangement links TRBV5-4 to TRBJ2-1, with D possibly being TRBD1 (5 bases). With 0 bases removed from V and 4 bases from J, the gap between germline ends came to 11 bases. The CDR3 runs 15 residues. The germline V gene encodes CDR1 SGHNT and CDR2 YYREEE (reference sequence). The CDR3 sequence: CASSLGGRGYNEQFF. DNA for the CDR3: TGTGCCAGCAGCTTGGGGGGCCGAGGTTACAATGAGCAGTTCTTC.

This chain links TRBV5-1 with TRBJ2-7, with TRBD2 identical over 10 bases. Germline lookup yields CDR1 SGHRS and CDR2 YFSETQ. CDR3 length: 14 amino acids. V shed 6 bases and J 6 bases; nucleotides not matched to a gene: 9. The CDR3 bases are TGCGCCAGCACCTCTAGCGGGGGCCTTCGCGAGCAGTACTTC. Protein: CASTSSGGLREQYF.

This chain joins TRBV5-1 and TRBJ2-7; the D gene is possibly TRBD2 (5 bases). The germline CDR1 and CDR2 sequences are SGHRS and YFSETQ. This CDR3 comprises 17 residues. With 3 bases removed from V and 1 base from J, the gap between germline ends came to 20 bases. In DNA form, the CDR3 reads TGCGCCAGCAGCTCTGCGGGTGGGGTCAGGCAATCCTACGAGCAGTACTTC. It specifies CASSSAGGVRQSYEQYF.

The V gene is TRBV7-2, the J gene TRBJ2-1; 10 nucleotides match TRBD2. This CDR3 is 15 amino acids long. With 2 bases clipped from V and 10 bases from J, the junction kept 8 bases outside the gene matches. Germline-derived CDR1 and CDR2 are SGHTA and FQGNSA. The CDR3 sequence: CASSLSGGAVREQFF. The DNA for the CDR3 is TGTGCCAGCAGCTTAAGCGGGGGGGCCGTAAGAGAGCAGTTCTTC.

This chain joins TRBV9 and TRBJ1-6; D unclear. Trimming took 4 bases from V and 9 from J, leaving 11 bases between them. This CDR3 contains 13 residues. Germline V CDR1 and CDR2: SGDLS, YYNGEE. In nucleotides, the CDR3 is TGTGCCAGCAGCACCGAGGGTTCTTCACCCCTCCACTTT. Translating it yields CASSTEGSSPLHF. Full variable domain (missing parts from reference TRBV9 and TRBJ1-6): DSGVTQTPKHLITATGQRVTLRCSPRSGDLSVYWYQQSLDQGLQFLIQYYNGEERAKGNILERFSAQQFPDLHSELNLSSLELGDSALYFCASSTEGSSPLHFGNGTRLTVT.

This clone was seen a handful of times. V gene TRBV28 combines with J gene TRBJ2-5; 9 bases match TRBD1. CDR1 is MDHEN, CDR2 SYDVKM, per germline. Germline trimming cut 2 bases from V and 4 bases from J; bases unmatched to any gene: 8. This CDR3 has 16 amino acids. The CDR3 sequence is CASSLTGQGLGETQYF. For the CDR3, the DNA is TGTGCCAGCAGTTTAACGGGACAGGGATTAGGAGAGACCCAGTACTTC.

The V call is TRBV4-1, the J call TRBJ1-6, with D possibly TRBD1 on 5 matching bases. This CDR3 spans 16 amino acids. The V end was cut by 0 bases, the J end by 13 bases, with 19 bases between. Germline V lookup: CDR1 MGHRA, CDR2 YSYEKL. The CDR3 DNA reads TGCGCCAGCAGCCAAGATAGAGGACGGACCCAGGGCCCCCTCCACTTT. This translates into CASSQDRGRTQGPLHF.

The chain has TRBV7-2 and TRBJ2-1; D gene ambiguous. Per the germline V gene, CDR1 is SGHTA and CDR2 is FQGNSA. The V gene lost 0 bases and the J gene lost 9 bases, with 3 bases spanning the gap. The CDR3 loop spans 11 amino acids. The DNA of the CDR3 is TGTGCCAGCAGCTTAGCCATTGAGCAGTTCTTC. Amino acid sequence: CASSLAIEQFF.

The chain has TRBV18 and TRBJ2-5; 7 bases line up with TRBD2. The germline CDR1 and CDR2 sequences are KGHSH and LQKENI. After removal of 2 bases from V and 2 bases from J, the junction contained 8 bases not matched to a gene. CDR3 length equals 16 residues. The CDR3, as DNA: TGTGCCAGCTCACCAAGCGTCTTGCGGGGGCAAGAGACCCAGTACTTC. Protein product: CASSPSVLRGQETQYF.

The chain uses TRBV7-2 and TRBJ1-1; TRBD1 matches 8 bases. With V trimmed by 5 bases and J by 5 bases, 7 bases remained unmatched. This CDR3 region has 14 residues. Germline CDR1 reads SGHTA; CDR2 reads FQGNSA. This chain's CDR3 is CASSRDRLGTEAFF. CDR3 coding DNA: TGTGCCAGCAGCCGGGACAGGTTGGGGACTGAAGCTTTCTTT. Together with reference TRBV7-2 and TRBJ1-1, the CDR3 gives the full variable domain: GAGVSQSPSNKVTEKGKDVELRCDPISGHTALYWYRQSLGQGLEFLIYFQGNSAPDKSGLPSDRFSAERTGGSVSTLTIQRTQQEDSAVYLCASSRDRLGTEAFFGQGTRLTVV.

The chain couples TRBV7-8 to TRBJ1-1, with D maybe TRBD1 (5 bases). V was trimmed by 4 bases and J by 5 bases, leaving 17 bases between them. The length of the CDR3 is 15 residues. Per germline, CDR1 SGHVS and CDR2 FQNEAQ. The CDR3 loop is CASSSRGRGDTEAFF. CDR3 DNA: TGTGCCAGCAGCTCGAGAGGACGGGGGGATACTGAAGCTTTCTTT.

The chain has TRBV9 and TRBJ2-7; the D is unclear. Germline loops: CDR1 SGDLS, CDR2 YYNGEE. This CDR3 has 14 residues. V was clipped by 7 bases and J by 3 bases, with 17 bases between them. CDR3 amino acids: CASPIKTAHYEQYF. In DNA, the CDR3 is TGTGCCAGCCCCATAAAAACTGCGCACTACGAGCAGTACTTC.

The V and J genes are TRBV7-8 and TRBJ1-6, with 7 bases fitting TRBD1. The length of the CDR3 is 14 residues. Germline CDR1 and CDR2: SGHVS and FQNEAQ. Trimming cost V 0 bases and J 10 bases; bases outside gene matches: 3. CDR3 in amino acids: CASSLATGRSPLHF. The CDR3 DNA reads as TGTGCCAGCAGCTTAGCGACAGGGCGGTCACCCCTCCACTTT. Filled out from reference TRBV7-8 and TRBJ1-6, the complete variable domain reads GAGVSQSPRYKVAKRGQDVALRCDPISGHVSLFWYQQALGQGPEFLTYFQNEAQLDKSGLPSDRFFAERPEGSVSTLKIQRTQQEDSAVYLCASSLATGRSPLHFGNGTRLTVT.

This clone occurred once. V and J are TRBV6-5 and TRBJ1-1, with TRBD1 matching 7 bases. This CDR3 spans 14 amino acids. Germline V CDR1 and CDR2: MNHEY, SVGAGI. The J segment lost 0 bases and the V segment lost 6 bases, leaving 4 bases of the junction unmatched. The CDR3 nucleotides read TGTGCCAGCAGGGGGACAGCGTTGAACACTGAAGCTTTCTTT. Its protein is CASRGTALNTEAFF.

The V gene is TRBV5-5, the J gene TRBJ2-5; 10 bases are shared with TRBD1. J lost 1 base, V lost 4 bases, and 7 bases had no gene match. The germline V gene has CDR1 SGHKS and CDR2 YYEKEE (reference sequence). CDR3 length: 16 residues. The CDR3 reads CASSTYWTGGQETQYF. CDR3 in DNA: TGTGCCAGCAGCACCTATTGGACAGGGGGCCAAGAGACCCAGTACTTC.

The rearrangement links TRBV7-2 to TRBJ1-2; 9 nucleotides line up with TRBD1. Germline trimming cut 4 bases from V and 7 bases from J; bases unmatched to any gene: 4. Germline CDR1 is SGHTA and CDR2 is FQGNSA. This CDR3 spans 13 amino acids. The CDR3 DNA follows: TGTGCCAGCAGCTCCCGGGACAGGGCTGGCTACACCTTC. Translating gives CASSSRDRAGYTF.

The gene calls are TRBV5-1 and TRBJ1-4, with D hard to call. Germline V lookup: CDR1 SGHRS, CDR2 YFSETQ. The CDR3 spans 15 residues. The V gene lost 4 bases and the J gene lost 7 bases, with 17 bases spanning the gap. CDR3 loop: CASSDDAGKSEKLFF. The CDR3 region has the DNA TGCGCCAGCAGCGACGACGCGGGAAAGAGTGAAAAACTGTTTTTT.

This clone has more than one count but fewer than ten. This rearrangement joins TRBV7-8 to TRBJ1-1; 9 bases map to TRBD1. Germline loops: CDR1 SGHVS, CDR2 FQNEAQ. The junction had 18 bases not matched to a gene; V was cut back by 6 bases and J by 1 base. The CDR3 is 19 amino acids. The CDR3 DNA reads as TGTGCCAGCAGTAATCGGATCGGGGGGACAGGGATCAGGAACACTGAAGCTTTCTTT. This translates into CASSNRIGGTGIRNTEAFF.

CDR3 DNA sequence: TGCGCCAGCAGCCCGCCGACAGGGGGCAGGACTGAAGCTTTCTTT. It is translated as CASSPPTGGRTEAFF. The chain recombines TRBV5-1 with TRBJ1-1, with TRBD1 identical over 10 bases. CDR3 length: 15 residues. The junction had 8 bases not matched to a gene; V was cut back by 4 bases and J by 5 bases. Germline CDR1 is SGHRS and CDR2 is YFSETQ.

This chain uses TRBV30 with TRBJ1-2; D remains unclear. CDR1 GTSNPN and CDR2 SVGIG come from the germline V gene (reference sequence). Trimming removed 2 bases at V and 5 bases at J, with 27 bases between. The CDR3 is 18 amino acids. The CDR3 coding sequence is TGTGCCTGGAGTTTGGATTCGGGGAGGATCTTTAAGGGTTATGGCTACACCTTC. Protein: CAWSLDSGRIFKGYGYTF.

The genes are TRBV9 and TRBJ2-3; 8 nucleotides align to TRBD2. CDR3 size: 16 residues. V shed 2 bases, J shed 0 bases, and the junction held 5 bases outside the gene matches. CDR1 is SGDLS and CDR2 is YYNGEE in the germline V gene. The CDR3 nucleotides are TGTGCCAGCAGCGTTCAAGGACTAGCTAGCACAGATACGCAGTATTTT. Its protein product is CASSVQGLASTDTQYF.

The chain couples TRBV5-1 to TRBJ2-5; possibly TRBD1 for D (6 bases). CDR1 SGHRS and CDR2 YFSETQ come from the germline V gene. V lost 4 bases and J 7 bases, leaving 17 bases between the germline ends. This CDR3 is 14 amino acids long. Here the CDR3 DNA reads TGCGCCAGCAGCCTAAGGACAGAGCGAGGGACCCAGTACTTC. Translated: CASSLRTERGTQYF.

The chain employs TRBV27 and TRBJ1-5; 9 bases agree with TRBD1. This CDR3 has 16 residues. The V gene end was trimmed by 3 bases and the J gene end by 4 bases; junction bases not matched to a gene: 7. Germline-derived CDR1 and CDR2 are MNHEY and SMNVEV (reference sequence). DNA for the CDR3: TGTGCCAGCAGTTTTGGAGGGACAGGGAGTAATCAGCCCCAGCATTTT. Amino acids: CASSFGGTGSNQPQHF.

The rearrangement uses TRBV14 and TRBJ1-6; no clear D. This CDR3 is built from 12 residues. Trimming left V 4 bases short and J 9 bases short, with 7 bases between. CDR1 and CDR2 from the germline V gene are SGHDN and FVKESK. The CDR3 reads CASSRRVSPLHF. The DNA for the CDR3 is TGTGCCAGCAGCCGGAGGGTTTCACCCCTCCACTTT.

The rearrangement links TRBV12-5 to TRBJ2-1; D is possibly TRBD2 (6 bases). Trimming left V 1 base short and J 10 bases short, with 17 bases between. This CDR3 is 15 amino acids long. CDR1 and CDR2 from the germline V gene are LGHNT and FRNRAP. The CDR3 loop reads CASGLDGTASEEQFF. The CDR3 DNA is TGTGCTAGTGGTTTGGACGGGACTGCGAGCGAGGAGCAGTTCTTC.

J is TRBJ1-4 and V is TRBV30; D remains unclear. CDR3 size: 11 residues. Trimming left V 5 bases short and J 4 bases short, with 5 bases between. CDR1 is GTSNPN and CDR2 is SVGIG in the germline V gene (reference sequence). CDR3 loop: CAWASNEKLFF. The DNA for the CDR3 is TGTGCCTGGGCTAGTAATGAAAAACTGTTTTTT.